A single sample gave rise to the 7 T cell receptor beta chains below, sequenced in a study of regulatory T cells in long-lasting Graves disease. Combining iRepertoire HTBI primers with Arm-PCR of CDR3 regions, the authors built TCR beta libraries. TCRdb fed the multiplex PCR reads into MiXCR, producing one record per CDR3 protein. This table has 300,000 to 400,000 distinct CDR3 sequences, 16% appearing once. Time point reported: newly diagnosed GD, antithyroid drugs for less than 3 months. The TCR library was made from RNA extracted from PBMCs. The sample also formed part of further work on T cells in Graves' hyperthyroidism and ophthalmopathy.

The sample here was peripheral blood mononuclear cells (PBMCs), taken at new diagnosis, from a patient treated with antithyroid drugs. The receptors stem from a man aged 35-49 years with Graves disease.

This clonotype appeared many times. The CDR3 is CATSRDHGGGGYEQYF. The CDR3, as DNA: TGTGCCACCAGCAGAGATCATGGGGGCGGCGGGTACGAGCAGTACTTC. The chain employs TRBV15 and TRBJ2-7; possible D gene TRBD1, 6 bases. V dropped 0 bases and J dropped 4 bases, with 16 bases sitting between them. The CDR3 sequence is 16 residues long. Germline assignment: CDR1 LNHNV and CDR2 YYDKDF (reference sequence).

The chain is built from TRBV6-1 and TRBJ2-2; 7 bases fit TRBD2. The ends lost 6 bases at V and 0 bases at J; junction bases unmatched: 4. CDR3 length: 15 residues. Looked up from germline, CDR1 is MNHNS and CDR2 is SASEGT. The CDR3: CASRAGFPNTGELFF. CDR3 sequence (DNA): TGTGCCAGCAGAGCGGGATTCCCGAACACCGGGGAGCTGTTTTTT.

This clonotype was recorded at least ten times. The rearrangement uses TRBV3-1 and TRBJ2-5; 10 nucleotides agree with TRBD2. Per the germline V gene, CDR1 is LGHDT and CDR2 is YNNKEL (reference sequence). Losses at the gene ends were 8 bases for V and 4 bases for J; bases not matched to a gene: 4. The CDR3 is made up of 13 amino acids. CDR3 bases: TGTGCCAGCGGGGGACTAGCGCTAGAGACCCAGTACTTC. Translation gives CASGGLALETQYF.

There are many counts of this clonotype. As DNA, the CDR3 is TGTGCCAGCAGCCCGACGGGTCTAACCCTGGAGCAGTACTTC. Translating gives CASSPTGLTLEQYF. The V and J genes are TRBV28 and TRBJ2-7, with unresolved D. V lost 6 bases and J 7 bases, leaving 19 bases between the germline ends. The germline V gene encodes CDR1 MDHEN and CDR2 SYDVKM. There are 14 residues in the CDR3.

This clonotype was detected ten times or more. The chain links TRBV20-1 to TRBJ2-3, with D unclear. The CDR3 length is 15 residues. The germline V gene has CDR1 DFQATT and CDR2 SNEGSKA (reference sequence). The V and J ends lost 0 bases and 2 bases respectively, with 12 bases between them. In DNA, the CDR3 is TGCAGTGCTAGAGATCCAGGCAGTCCCACAGATACGCAGTATTTT. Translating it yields CSARDPGSPTDTQYF.

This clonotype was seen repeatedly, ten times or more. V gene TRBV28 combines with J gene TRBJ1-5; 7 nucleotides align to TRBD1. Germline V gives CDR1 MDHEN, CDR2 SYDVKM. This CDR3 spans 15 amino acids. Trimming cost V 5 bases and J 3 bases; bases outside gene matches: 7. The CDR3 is CASSDRVPHNQPQHF. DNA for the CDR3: TGTGCCAGCAGTGACAGGGTGCCTCACAATCAGCCCCAGCATTTT. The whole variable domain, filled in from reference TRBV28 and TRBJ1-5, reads DVKVTQSSRYLVKRTGEKVFLECVQDMDHENMFWYRQDPGLGLRLIYFSYDVKMKEKGDIPEGYSVSREKKERFSLILESASTNQTSMYLCASSDRVPHNQPQHFGDGTRLSIL.

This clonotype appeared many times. The CDR3 bases are TGTGCCAGCAGTCCGGCCTTATACGGGACAGGGGGCAATCAGCCCCAGCATTTT. It specifies CASSPALYGTGGNQPQHF. The J gene is TRBJ1-5, the V gene TRBV28, with 10 nucleotides matching TRBD1. The CDR3 covers 18 residues. Germline assignment: CDR1 MDHEN and CDR2 SYDVKM. V was clipped by 5 bases and J by 2 bases; unmatched bases: 12.